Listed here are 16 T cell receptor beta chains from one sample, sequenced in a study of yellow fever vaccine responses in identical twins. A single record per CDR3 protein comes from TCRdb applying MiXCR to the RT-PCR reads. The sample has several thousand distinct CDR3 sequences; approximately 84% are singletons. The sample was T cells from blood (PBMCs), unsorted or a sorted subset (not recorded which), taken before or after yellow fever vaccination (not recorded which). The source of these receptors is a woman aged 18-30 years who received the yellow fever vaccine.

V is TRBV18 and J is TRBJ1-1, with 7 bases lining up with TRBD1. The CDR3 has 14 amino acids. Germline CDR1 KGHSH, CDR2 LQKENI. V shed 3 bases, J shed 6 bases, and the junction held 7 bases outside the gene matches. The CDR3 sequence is CASSPGGQTPEAFF. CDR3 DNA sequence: TGTGCCAGCTCACCGGGGGGACAGACCCCTGAAGCTTTCTTT.

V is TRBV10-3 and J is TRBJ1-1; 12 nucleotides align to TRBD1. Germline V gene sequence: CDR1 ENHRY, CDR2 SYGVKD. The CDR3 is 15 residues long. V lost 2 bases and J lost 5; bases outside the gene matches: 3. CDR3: CAISEPGQGATEAFF. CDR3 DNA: TGTGCCATCAGTGAGCCGGGACAGGGGGCTACTGAAGCTTTCTTT.

The chain's CDR3 is CSARDGSSYEQYF. The DNA of the CDR3 is TGCAGTGCTAGAGATGGTAGCTCCTACGAGCAGTACTTC. The chain links TRBV20-1 to TRBJ2-7, with D unresolved. The CDR3 is 13 residues long. CDR1 and CDR2 (germline): DFQATT, SNEGSKA (reference sequence). V was shortened by 0 bases and J by 0 bases, with 6 bases between the two germline ends.

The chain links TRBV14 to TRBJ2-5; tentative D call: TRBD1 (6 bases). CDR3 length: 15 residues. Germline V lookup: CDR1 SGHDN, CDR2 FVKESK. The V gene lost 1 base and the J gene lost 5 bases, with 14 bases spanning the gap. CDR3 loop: CASSQVGAYAETQYF. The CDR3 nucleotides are TGTGCCAGCAGCCAAGTGGGGGCCTATGCGGAGACCCAGTACTTC.

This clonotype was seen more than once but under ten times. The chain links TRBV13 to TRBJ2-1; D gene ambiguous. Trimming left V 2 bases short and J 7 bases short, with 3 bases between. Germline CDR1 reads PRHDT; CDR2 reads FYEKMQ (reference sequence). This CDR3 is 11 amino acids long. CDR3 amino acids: CASSLKNEQFF. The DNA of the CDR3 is TGTGCCAGCAGCTTAAAGAATGAGCAGTTCTTC.

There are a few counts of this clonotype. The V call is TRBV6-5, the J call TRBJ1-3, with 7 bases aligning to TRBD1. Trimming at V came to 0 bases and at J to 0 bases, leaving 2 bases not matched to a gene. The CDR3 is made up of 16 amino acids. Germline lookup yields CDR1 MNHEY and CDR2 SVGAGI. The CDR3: CASSYSRDSSGNTIYF. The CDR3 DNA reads TGTGCCAGCAGTTACTCGAGGGACAGCTCTGGAAACACCATATATTTT.

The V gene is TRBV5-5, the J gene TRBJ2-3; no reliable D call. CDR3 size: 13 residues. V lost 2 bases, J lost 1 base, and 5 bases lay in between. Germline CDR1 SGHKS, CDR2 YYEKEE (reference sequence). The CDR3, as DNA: TGTGCCAGCAGCTTCTACGGCACAGATACGCAGTATTTT. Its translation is CASSFYGTDTQYF.

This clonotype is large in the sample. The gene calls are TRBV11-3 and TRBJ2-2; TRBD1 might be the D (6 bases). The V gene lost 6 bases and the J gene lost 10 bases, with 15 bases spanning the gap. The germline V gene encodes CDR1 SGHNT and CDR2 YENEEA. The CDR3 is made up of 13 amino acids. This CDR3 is CASSSNRVEELFF. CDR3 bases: TGTGCCAGCAGTTCCAACAGGGTTGAGGAGCTGTTTTTT.

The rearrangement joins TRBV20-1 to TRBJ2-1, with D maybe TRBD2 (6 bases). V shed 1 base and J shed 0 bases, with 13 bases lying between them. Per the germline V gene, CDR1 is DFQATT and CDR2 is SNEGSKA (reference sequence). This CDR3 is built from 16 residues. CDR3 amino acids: CSARVGTSVSYNEQFF. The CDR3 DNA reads TGCAGTGCTAGAGTAGGGACTTCGGTCTCCTACAATGAGCAGTTCTTC.

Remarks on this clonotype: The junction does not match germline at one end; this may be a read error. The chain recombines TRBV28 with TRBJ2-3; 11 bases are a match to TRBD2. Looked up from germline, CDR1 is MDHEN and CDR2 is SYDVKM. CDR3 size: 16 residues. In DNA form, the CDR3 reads TGTGCCAGCAGTTTCCGGCTAGCGGGAGGCCCCGATAAGCAGTATTTT. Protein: CASSFRLAGGPDKQYF.

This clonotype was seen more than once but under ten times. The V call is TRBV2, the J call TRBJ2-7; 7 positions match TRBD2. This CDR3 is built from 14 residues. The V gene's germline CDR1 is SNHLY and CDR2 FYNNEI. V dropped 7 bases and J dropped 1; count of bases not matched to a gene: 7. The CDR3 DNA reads TGTGCCAGCAACCGGGGCGGGGGATCCTACGAGCAGTACTTC. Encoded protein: CASNRGGGSYEQYF. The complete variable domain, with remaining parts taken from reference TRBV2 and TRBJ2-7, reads EPEVTQTPSHQVTQMGQEVILRCVPISNHLYFYWYRQILGQKVEFLVSFYNNEISEKSEIFDDQFSVERPDGSNFTLKIRSTKLEDSAMYFCASNRGGGSYEQYFGPGTRLTVT.

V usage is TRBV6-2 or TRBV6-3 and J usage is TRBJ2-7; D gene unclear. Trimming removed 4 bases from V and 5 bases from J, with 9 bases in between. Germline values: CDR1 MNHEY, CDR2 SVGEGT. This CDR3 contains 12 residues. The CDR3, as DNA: TGTGCCAGCAGTTTCGCAAGGGACGAGCAGTACTTC. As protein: CASSFARDEQYF.

The DNA of the CDR3 is TGTGCCATCAGTGCGGACAGGGACTCCTACGAGCAGTACTTC. This translates into CAISADRDSYEQYF. V is TRBV10-3 and J is TRBJ2-7, with TRBD1 matching 8 bases. V lost 4 bases, J lost 0 bases, and 2 bases stayed unmatched. In germline, CDR1 is ENHRY, CDR2 SYGVKD. This CDR3 comprises 14 residues.

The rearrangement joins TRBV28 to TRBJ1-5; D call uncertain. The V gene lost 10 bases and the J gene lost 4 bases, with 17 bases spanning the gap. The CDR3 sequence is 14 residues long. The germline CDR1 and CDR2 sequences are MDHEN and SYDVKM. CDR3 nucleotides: TGTGCCACCCGATTTGTGGGTGGAAATCAGCCCCAGCATTTT. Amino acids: CATRFVGGNQPQHF.

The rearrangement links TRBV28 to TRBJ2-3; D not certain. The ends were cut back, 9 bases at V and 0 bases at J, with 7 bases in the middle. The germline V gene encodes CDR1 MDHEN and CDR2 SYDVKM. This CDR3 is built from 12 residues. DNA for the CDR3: TGTGCCAGTTTCGGTAGCACAGATACGCAGTATTTT. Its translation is CASFGSTDTQYF. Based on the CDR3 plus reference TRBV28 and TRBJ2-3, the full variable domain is DVKVTQSSRYLVKRTGEKVFLECVQDMDHENMFWYRQDPGLGLRLIYFSYDVKMKEKGDIPEGYSVSREKKERFSLILESASTNQTSMYLCASFGSTDTQYFGPGTRLTVL.

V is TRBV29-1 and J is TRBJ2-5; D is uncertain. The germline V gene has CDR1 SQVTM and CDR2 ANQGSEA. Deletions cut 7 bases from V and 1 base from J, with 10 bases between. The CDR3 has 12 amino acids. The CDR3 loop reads CSAHGVQETQYF. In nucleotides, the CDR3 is TGCAGCGCACACGGTGTCCAAGAGACCCAGTACTTC.